This T cell receptor (beta chain) was identified during a study of T cells in women clearing cervical HPV infection. Study information: With HLA typing for only a few women, HLA confounding remains possible.

Worth noting for this clone: Antigen unknown. The CDR3 end is not reached by the read, which stops 3 residues before it; the germline J gene fills it in.

Genomic DNA, averaging about 1,200 ng per sample, yielded TCR beta CDR3 via immunoSEQ. The data were produced by immunoSEQ multiplex PCR, yet TCRdb's version contains in-frame clones alone and is incomplete. In total, the table holds tens of thousands of clones. CDR3 length: 15 residues. Germline V gene sequence: CDR1 SGDLS, CDR2 YYNGEE. Trimming pared 0 bases from V and 7 bases from J, leaving 13 bases between. Study-level findings and limits: Cases carried less TRBV6-7 than controls: approximately 0.1% versus 0.16%.

This clonotype was sampled from a woman between 18 and 70 years old with a cervical HPV16 infection that either progressed to CIN3+ or cleared (not recorded which). The V gene is TRBV9, the J gene TRBJ2-2, with a possible D match to TRBD1 (5 bases). The specimen was blood buffy coat. The covered CDR3 bases are TGTGCCAGCAGCGTAGTTGCGTCAGGGTACGGGGAG. This codes for CASSVVASGYGE. The CDR3 as a whole reads CASSVVASGYGELFF.